These T cell receptor beta chains were read from a single sample in a study of siplizumab effects on memory and regulatory T cells. Sequencing used immunoSEQ multiplex PCR; TCRdb keeps in-frame clones, though not all of them. The repertoire holds more than 85,000 clones, with more than 85% as singletons. The sample taken for sequencing was CD4+ T cells sorted from blood. The source of these receptors is a human donor in good health. Some clones in this sample may be carry-over from other donors' samples. The CDR3 runs from the conserved cysteine through the conserved F or W. The D gene is left open where the match is weak. Size tells how often a clone was seen (once, few, many) or the class of an expanded clone, and some rows leave it out.

cdr3_length: 13
clone_size: -
j_call: TRBJ1-5
d_call: -
v_call: TRBV27
cdr3_aa: CASSFEGNQPQHF
cdr3_nt: TGTGCCAGCAGTTTCGAGGGGAATCAGCCCCAGCATTTT

cdr3_length: 13
clone_size: -
j_call: TRBJ1-5
d_call: -
v_call: TRBV7-2
cdr3_aa: CASSRGRDQPQHF
cdr3_nt: TGTGCCAGCAGTCGAGGGAGAGATCAGCCCCAGCATTTT

cdr3_length: 11
clone_size: -
j_call: TRBJ2-7
d_call: -
v_call: TRBV21-1
cdr3_aa: CASSKGGEQYF
cdr3_nt: TGTGCCAGCAGCAAAGGAGGCGAGCAGTACTTC

cdr3_length: 15
clone_size: -
j_call: TRBJ2-1
d_call: TRBD2
v_call: TRBV11-3
cdr3_aa: CASSFFASGDNEQFF
cdr3_nt: TGTGCCAGCAGCTTTTTTGCTAGCGGCGACAATGAGCAGTTCTTC

cdr3_length: 13
clone_size: -
j_call: TRBJ1-1
d_call: -
v_call: TRBV6-5
cdr3_aa: CASSRGRDTEAFF
cdr3_nt: TGTGCCAGCAGTAGGGGTAGGGACACTGAAGCTTTCTTT

cdr3_length: 19
clone_size: -
j_call: TRBJ2-1
d_call: TRBD2
v_call: TRBV28
cdr3_aa: CASSLFVGDSGSEYNEQFF
cdr3_nt: TGTGCCAGCAGTTTATTTGTGGGTGATAGCGGGAGCGAGTACAATGAGCAGTTCTTC

cdr3_length: 13
clone_size: -
j_call: TRBJ1-2
d_call: -
v_call: TRBV4-1
cdr3_aa: CASSQPQGRGYTF
cdr3_nt: TGCGCCAGCAGCCAGCCCCAGGGCCGGGGCTACACCTTC

cdr3_length: 13
clone_size: few
j_call: TRBJ1-2
d_call: -
v_call: TRBV28
cdr3_aa: CASSPSALYGYTF
cdr3_nt: TGTGCCAGCAGTCCTTCGGCTCTCTATGGCTACACCTTC

cdr3_length: 16
clone_size: -
j_call: TRBJ2-7
d_call: TRBD2
v_call: TRBV4-1
cdr3_aa: CASSQVDPSGRSEQYF
cdr3_nt: TGCGCCAGCAGCCAAGTTGACCCTAGCGGGAGATCCGAGCAGTACTTC

cdr3_length: 14
clone_size: once
j_call: TRBJ2-4
d_call: -
v_call: TRBV28
cdr3_aa: CASSSGVWENIQYF
cdr3_nt: TGTGCCAGCAGCTCCGGGGTTTGGGAAAACATTCAGTACTTC

cdr3_length: 14
clone_size: -
j_call: TRBJ1-1
d_call: -
v_call: TRBV29-1
cdr3_aa: CSVVLWGENTEAFF
cdr3_nt: TGCAGCGTTGTCCTGTGGGGAGAGAACACTGAAGCTTTCTTT

cdr3_length: 13
clone_size: -
j_call: TRBJ2-3
d_call: -
v_call: TRBV7-3
cdr3_aa: CASSQSSLDTQYF
cdr3_nt: TGTGCCAGCAGCCAAAGCAGTTTAGATACGCAGTATTTT

cdr3_length: 13
clone_size: -
j_call: TRBJ2-7
d_call: TRBD2
v_call: TRBV30
cdr3_aa: CAWGLAGAYEQYF
cdr3_nt: TGTGCCTGGGGACTAGCGGGAGCGTACGAGCAGTACTTC

cdr3_length: 13
clone_size: -
j_call: TRBJ2-7
d_call: -
v_call: TRBV7-9
cdr3_aa: CASSSSGIYEQYF
cdr3_nt: TGTGCCAGCAGCAGTAGCGGCATCTACGAGCAGTACTTC